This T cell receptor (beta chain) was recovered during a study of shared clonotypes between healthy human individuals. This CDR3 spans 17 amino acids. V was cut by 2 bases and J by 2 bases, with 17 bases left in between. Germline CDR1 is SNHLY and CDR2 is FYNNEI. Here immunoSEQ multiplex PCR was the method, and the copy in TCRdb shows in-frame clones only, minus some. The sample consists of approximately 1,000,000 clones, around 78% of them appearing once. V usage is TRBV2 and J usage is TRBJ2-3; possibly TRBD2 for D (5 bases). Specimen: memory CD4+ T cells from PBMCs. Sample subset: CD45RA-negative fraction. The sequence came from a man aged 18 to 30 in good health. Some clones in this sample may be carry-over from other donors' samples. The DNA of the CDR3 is TGTGCCAGCAGTGAACGGGGAACTACTAGTTTCACAGATACGCAGTATTTT. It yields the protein CASSERGTTSFTDTQYF.